One and the same sample provided the 14 T cell receptor beta chains below, sequenced in a study of shared clonotypes between healthy human individuals. Some clones are missing from TCRdb's copy, which holds only in-frame ones; the method was immunoSEQ multiplex PCR. The sample holds 600,000 or so clones, 85% to 95% seen once. CD45RO-negative CD8 cells positively selected for CCR7 made up the naive population, which excluded terminally differentiated effector memory CD45RA+ cells. The material sequenced was naive CD8+ T cells sorted from blood. Receptor source: a woman between 25 and 40 years old in good health.

CDR3 in DNA: TGTGCCACCAGCACTGAGCGGCGAGGGAATGAGCAGTTCTTC. Protein sequence: CATSTERRGNEQFF. This chain connects TRBV15 to TRBJ2-1, with D possibly TRBD2 on 5 matching bases. The CDR3 consists of 14 residues. The V end lost 4 bases, the J end lost 7 bases, and 14 bases lay between the germline ends. CDR1 LNHNV and CDR2 YYDKDF come from the germline V gene (reference sequence).

This chain connects TRBV28 to TRBJ2-2; D call uncertain. The CDR3 has 14 amino acids. The germline V gene has CDR1 MDHEN and CDR2 SYDVKM. V dropped 8 bases and J dropped 4 bases, with 14 bases sitting between them. The CDR3 here is CASCTTVRTGELFF. CDR3 nucleotides: TGTGCCAGCTGTACGACGGTCCGCACCGGGGAGCTGTTTTTT.

J is TRBJ2-1 and V is TRBV7-3; 11 bases fit TRBD2. The V gene's germline CDR1 is SGHTA and CDR2 FQGTGA. The CDR3 runs 15 residues. Losses at the gene ends were 6 bases for V and 5 bases for J; bases not matched to a gene: 6. The CDR3 sequence is CASSLLAGDNNEQFF. DNA for the CDR3: TGTGCCAGCAGTTTACTAGCGGGGGACAACAATGAGCAGTTCTTC. The full variable domain, its missing parts supplied by reference TRBV7-3 and TRBJ2-1, is GAGVSQTPSNKVTEKGKYVELRCDPISGHTALYWYRQSLGQGPEFLIYFQGTGAADDSGLPNDRFFAVRPEGSVSTLKIQRTERGDSAVYLCASSLLAGDNNEQFFGPGTRLTVL.

The chain carries TRBV7-9 and TRBJ2-3, with 9 positions matching TRBD2. CDR3 length: 17 amino acids. Germline assignment: CDR1 SEHNR and CDR2 FQNEAQ (reference sequence). Losses at the gene ends were 5 bases for V and 4 bases for J; bases not matched to a gene: 13. CDR3 sequence: CASSHPRGSGSPDTQYF. CDR3 bases: TGTGCCAGCAGCCACCCTCGTGGTAGCGGGAGCCCAGATACGCAGTATTTT. Full variable domain (missing parts from reference TRBV7-9 and TRBJ2-3): DTGVSQNPRHKITKRGQNVTFRCDPISEHNRLYWYRQTLGQGPEFLTYFQNEAQLEKSRLLSDRFSAERPKGSFSTLEIQRTEQGDSAMYLCASSHPRGSGSPDTQYFGPGTRLTVL.

The chain couples TRBV5-4 to TRBJ1-5; possibly TRBD1 for D (5 bases). Per the germline V gene, CDR1 is SGHNT and CDR2 is YYREEE (reference sequence). V lost 3 bases to trimming and J lost 0 bases, with 7 bases between them. The CDR3 totals 14 residues. The CDR3 nucleotides are TGTGCCAGCAGCTCCCAGGGTAGCAATCAGCCCCAGCATTTT. It yields the protein CASSSQGSNQPQHF.

CDR3 region: CASSLVFRDFYNEQFF. As DNA, the CDR3 is TGTGCCAGCAGCTTAGTCTTCAGGGACTTCTACAATGAGCAGTTCTTC. The genes are TRBV7-9 and TRBJ2-1, with a tentative D call TRBD2 (6 bases). CDR1 is SEHNR and CDR2 is FQNEAQ in the germline V gene (reference sequence). V lost 1 base to trimming and J lost 3 bases, with 13 bases between them. This CDR3 has 16 amino acids.

The V gene is TRBV7-9, the J gene TRBJ1-2; the D gene is possibly TRBD1 (5 bases). The CDR3 has 15 amino acids. The germline V gene encodes CDR1 SEHNR and CDR2 FQNEAQ (reference sequence). Trimming removed 5 bases from V and 0 bases from J, with 13 bases in between. The CDR3 region has the DNA TGTGCCAGCAGCCCTGGGGCCAGAGCTAACTATGGCTACACCTTC. It encodes CASSPGARANYGYTF.

The J gene is TRBJ1-5, the V gene TRBV29-1; no reliable D call. V lost 7 bases and J lost 4, with 11 bases in between. Germline V lookup: CDR1 SQVTM, CDR2 ANQGSEA. This CDR3 comprises 12 residues. CDR3: CSAQDGNQPQHF. Here the CDR3 DNA reads TGCAGCGCCCAAGACGGAAATCAGCCCCAGCATTTT. Based on the CDR3 plus reference TRBV29-1 and TRBJ1-5, the full variable domain is SAVISQKPSRDICQRGTSLTIQCQVDSQVTMMFWYRQQPGQSLTLIATANQGSEATYESGFVIDKFPISRPNLTFSTLTVSNMSPEDSSIYLCSAQDGNQPQHFGDGTRLSIL.

This clone is a singleton in its sample. V and J are TRBV4-2 and TRBJ2-1; 8 bases map to TRBD2. This CDR3 contains 14 residues. CDR1 is LGHNA, CDR2 YNFKEQ, per germline. J lost 6 bases, V lost 4 bases, and 5 bases had no gene match. CDR3 sequence reads: CASSPLLAVNEQFF. The CDR3 nucleotides read TGTGCCAGCAGCCCCTTACTAGCGGTCAATGAGCAGTTCTTC.

The CDR3 sequence is CASSFRDNRYEQYF. CDR3 coding DNA: TGTGCCAGCAGCTTTAGGGACAACCGATACGAGCAGTACTTC. The chain carries TRBV5-6 and TRBJ2-7, with a possible D match to TRBD1 (6 bases). The V end was cut by 2 bases, the J end by 4 bases, with 13 bases between. This CDR3 is 14 amino acids long. The germline CDR1 and CDR2 sequences are SGHDT and YYEEEE.

The chain carries TRBV5-6 and TRBJ1-2; D gene unclear. V dropped 0 bases and J dropped 4 bases, with 7 bases sitting between them. The CDR3 is 13 residues long. Germline CDR1 SGHDT, CDR2 YYEEEE. The CDR3 reads CASSLDAFYGYTF. DNA for the CDR3: TGTGCCAGCAGCTTGGATGCATTCTATGGCTACACCTTC.

The chain employs TRBV5-4 and TRBJ2-6; a possible D gene is TRBD1 (5 bases). Germline CDR1 reads SGHNT; CDR2 reads YYREEE (reference sequence). The CDR3 covers 16 residues. V shed 3 bases and J shed 1 base, with 11 bases lying between them. This CDR3 reads CASSSPGSSGANVLTF. In DNA form, the CDR3 reads TGTGCCAGCAGCTCACCAGGGTCATCTGGGGCCAACGTCCTGACTTTC. Looking up the rest from reference TRBV5-4 and TRBJ2-6 gives the full variable domain: ETGVTQSPTHLIKTRGQQVTLRCSSQSGHNTVSWYQQALGQGPQFIFQYYREEENGRGNFPPRFSGLQFPNYSSELNVNALELDDSALYLCASSSPGSSGANVLTFGAGSRLTVL.

This clone was recorded only once. The V gene is TRBV2, the J gene TRBJ1-1, with D perhaps TRBD1 (6 bases). Germline loops: CDR1 SNHLY, CDR2 FYNNEI. The CDR3 spans 14 residues. V was trimmed by 2 bases and J by 4 bases, leaving 11 bases between them. The CDR3 region has the DNA TGTGCCAGCAGTGAATTTGGGGGGCGCACTGAAGCTTTCTTT. Protein: CASSEFGGRTEAFF.

The J gene is TRBJ1-2, the V gene TRBV5-4; TRBD1 agrees at 10 bases. The CDR3 sequence is 17 residues long. Germline V CDR1 and CDR2: SGHNT, YYREEE (reference sequence). With V trimmed by 3 bases and J by 4 bases, 12 bases remained unmatched. The CDR3: CASSSHGTGVRIYGYTF. DNA of the CDR3: TGTGCCAGCAGCTCCCATGGGACAGGGGTTAGAATCTATGGCTACACCTTC.